This entry lists 30 T cell receptor beta chains sequenced from one sample in a study of blood T cell repertoires in COVID-19. Sequencing was performed with immunoSEQ multiplex PCR; in TCRdb, only in-frame clones are kept and a portion is missing. Of about 60,000 clones in the sample, nearly 80% were seen once. The sequencing input was peripheral blood. Receptor source: a human donor in a cohort sampled during active COVID-19.

The V gene is TRBV7-2, the J gene TRBJ2-3, with D possibly TRBD1 on 5 matching bases. Deletions cut 5 bases from V and 0 bases from J, with 9 bases between. This CDR3 has 14 amino acids. Germline V gene sequence: CDR1 SGHTA, CDR2 FQGNSA. The CDR3 reads CASSPDRSTDTQYF. In DNA form, the CDR3 reads TGTGCCAGCAGCCCTGACAGAAGCACAGATACGCAGTATTTT.

This chain links TRBV10-3 with TRBJ1-2; 7 bases are a match to TRBD1. V shed 6 bases, J shed 4 bases, and the junction held 11 bases outside the gene matches. CDR3 size: 15 residues. Germline values: CDR1 ENHRY, CDR2 SYGVKD. The chain's CDR3 is CAISDQRQGIYGYTF. The CDR3 region has the DNA TGTGCCATCAGCGACCAGCGACAGGGTATCTATGGCTACACCTTC.

The chain links TRBV2 to TRBJ2-7; 9 positions agree with TRBD1. J gave up 1 base and V 5 bases, and 9 bases lay outside the gene matches. The CDR3 has 16 residues. Germline V CDR1 and CDR2: SNHLY, FYNNEI. The CDR3 nucleotides are TGTGCCAGCAGTAGCGGGACAGGGATAGTGTCCTACGAGCAGTACTTC. This sequence encodes CASSSGTGIVSYEQYF.

The V call is TRBV18, the J call TRBJ2-3; D ambiguous. Germline V gene lookup returns CDR1 KGHSH and CDR2 LQKENI. This CDR3 spans 13 amino acids. Trimming pared 6 bases from V and 7 bases from J, leaving 14 bases between. The CDR3 coding sequence is TGTGCCAGCTCGCCTTCGACATTCCATACGCAGTATTTT. Amino acid sequence: CASSPSTFHTQYF. Based on the CDR3 plus reference TRBV18 and TRBJ2-3, the full variable domain is NAGVMQNPRHLVRRRGQEARLRCSPMKGHSHVYWYRQLPEEGLKFMVYLQKENIIDESGMPKERFSAEFPKEGPSILRIQQVVRGDSAAYFCASSPSTFHTQYFGPGTRLTVL.

The chain links TRBV7-8 to TRBJ1-4; D possibly corresponds to TRBD1 (5 bases). This CDR3 region has 16 residues. V was pared by 2 bases and J by 2 bases, with 12 bases between. CDR1 is SGHVS and CDR2 is FQNEAQ in the germline V gene. The CDR3 reads CASSLRIGGTNEKLFF. The DNA for the CDR3 is TGTGCCAGCAGCTTACGTATTGGGGGGACTAATGAAAAACTGTTTTTT.

CDR3 coding DNA: TGTGCCAGCAGCCCAGCGCGAGACTTTGGCTACACCTTC. It yields the protein CASSPARDFGYTF. The rearrangement joins TRBV3-1 (or the pseudogene TRBV3-2) to TRBJ1-2; no reliable D call. The length of the CDR3 is 13 residues. The ends were cut back, 4 bases at V and 7 bases at J, with 13 bases in the middle. The germline CDR1 and CDR2 sequences are LGHDT and YNNKEL (reference sequence).

The rearrangement joins TRBV9 to TRBJ2-2, with 9 bases matching TRBD2. Germline CDR1 and CDR2: SGDLS and YYNGEE. J lost 4 bases, V lost 3 bases, and 7 bases had no gene match. The CDR3 is made up of 16 amino acids. CDR3: CASSGGRGPGTGELFF. DNA of the CDR3: TGTGCCAGCAGCGGCGGGAGGGGGCCGGGCACCGGGGAGCTGTTTTTT. Supplemented by reference TRBV9 and TRBJ2-2, the full variable domain reads DSGVTQTPKHLITATGQRVTLRCSPRSGDLSVYWYQQSLDQGLQFLIQYYNGEERAKGNILERFSAQQFPDLHSELNLSSLELGDSALYFCASSGGRGPGTGELFFGEGSRLTVL.

The J gene is TRBJ2-7, the V gene TRBV6-5, with 10 bases matching TRBD1. CDR1 and CDR2 from the germline V gene are MNHEY and SVGAGI. With 6 bases clipped from V and 3 bases from J, the junction kept 8 bases outside the gene matches. The CDR3 is 15 residues long. Here the CDR3 reads CASSVIWDRGYEQYF. CDR3 DNA: TGTGCCAGCAGCGTCATTTGGGACAGGGGCTACGAGCAGTACTTC.

The V gene is TRBV20-1, the J gene TRBJ2-7; 7 bases fit TRBD2. Trimming took 3 bases from V and 3 from J; bases not matched to a gene: 8. Germline V gene sequence: CDR1 DFQATT, CDR2 SNEGSKA (reference sequence). The CDR3 is 14 residues long. The chain's CDR3 is CSASKLAEDYEQYF. In nucleotides, the CDR3 is TGCAGTGCTAGTAAGCTAGCGGAGGACTACGAGCAGTACTTC.

This clone was seen a handful of times. This chain joins TRBV4-2 and TRBJ2-1, with 8 bases that match TRBD2. The germline V gene has CDR1 LGHNA and CDR2 YNFKEQ. The CDR3 sequence is 16 residues long. Trimming cost V 0 bases and J 7 bases; bases outside gene matches: 8. In nucleotides, the CDR3 is TGTGCCAGCAGCCAAGATGGCGCGGGAGGACGTAATGAGCAGTTCTTC. Protein: CASSQDGAGGRNEQFF.

In this sample, this clone turned up once. This chain links TRBV29-1 with TRBJ1-1; a weak D match, TRBD1 (6 bases). The V gene's germline CDR1 is SQVTM and CDR2 ANQGSEA. V lost 1 base to trimming and J lost 3 bases, with 15 bases between them. The CDR3 is 15 amino acids. CDR3 protein: CSVEARGGGDTEAFF. The CDR3 nucleotides are TGCAGCGTTGAAGCCCGGGGAGGGGGGGACACTGAAGCTTTCTTT.

This sequence joins TRBV28 and TRBJ2-3, with 14 bases fitting TRBD2. The CDR3 is 17 residues long. In germline, CDR1 is MDHEN, CDR2 SYDVKM. The J segment lost 5 bases and the V segment lost 5 bases, leaving 9 bases of the junction unmatched. In DNA form, the CDR3 reads TGTGCCAGCAGTCTCCGGGGACTAGCGGGAGCGGTAGATACGCAGTATTTT. Its translation is CASSLRGLAGAVDTQYF.

The chain carries TRBV2 and TRBJ2-3; a possible D gene is TRBD2 (6 bases). Per germline, CDR1 SNHLY and CDR2 FYNNEI. V lost 9 bases and J 0 bases, leaving 16 bases between the germline ends. The CDR3 contains 15 residues. CDR3 bases: TGTGCCAGTTCCGTCCTAGCGCCGAGCACAGATACGCAGTATTTT. It encodes CASSVLAPSTDTQYF.

The chain employs TRBV5-1 and TRBJ1-6; D is undetermined. CDR1 is SGHRS and CDR2 is YFSETQ in the germline V gene. Trimming removed 5 bases from V and 7 bases from J, with 10 bases in between. The CDR3 has 13 amino acids. CDR3 loop: CASRAGSNSPLHF. The CDR3 coding sequence is TGCGCCAGCAGAGCCGGTAGCAATTCACCCCTCCACTTT.

The V and J genes are TRBV9 and TRBJ1-3, with D possibly TRBD1 on 6 matching bases. The CDR3 covers 16 residues. Germline values: CDR1 SGDLS, CDR2 YYNGEE. Trimming took 0 bases from V and 0 from J, leaving 10 bases between them. Written as DNA, the CDR3 is TGTGCCAGCAGCGTAGGGGGGGGCCTCTCTGGAAACACCATATATTTT. This translates into CASSVGGGLSGNTIYF. Full variable domain (rest looked up from reference TRBV9 and TRBJ1-3): DSGVTQTPKHLITATGQRVTLRCSPRSGDLSVYWYQQSLDQGLQFLIQYYNGEERAKGNILERFSAQQFPDLHSELNLSSLELGDSALYFCASSVGGGLSGNTIYFGEGSWLTVV.

The chain employs TRBV5-1 and TRBJ2-1; 8 nucleotides line up with TRBD2. The CDR3 runs 18 residues. Trimming at V came to 0 bases and at J to 8 bases, leaving 16 bases not matched to a gene. Germline CDR1 is SGHRS and CDR2 is YFSETQ. CDR3: CASSLGPGGRGAHHEQFF. The CDR3 nucleotides are TGCGCCAGCAGCTTGGGCCCCGGGGGGCGGGGGGCACACCATGAGCAGTTCTTC.

This clone appeared once. CDR3 sequence: CASSQERDKDGYTF. In nucleotides, the CDR3 is TGCGCCAGCAGCCAAGAAAGGGACAAAGATGGCTACACCTTC. The gene calls are TRBV4-3 and TRBJ1-2; tentatively, D is TRBD1 (6 bases). There are 14 residues in the CDR3. The germline V gene encodes CDR1 LGHNA and CDR2 YSLEER. V lost 0 bases and J 6 bases, leaving 11 bases between the germline ends.

The chain combines TRBV7-3 with TRBJ2-1; 9 bases align to TRBD1. This CDR3 comprises 16 residues. Germline CDR1 SGHTA, CDR2 FQGTGA. V shed 5 bases and J 7 bases; nucleotides not matched to a gene: 12. The CDR3 bases are TGTGCCAGCAGCCTCGGGACCGGGACAGGGTCAAATGAGCAGTTCTTC. Translated, it gives CASSLGTGTGSNEQFF.

This sequence joins TRBV3-1 (or the pseudogene TRBV3-2) and TRBJ1-1; 9 positions match TRBD1. This CDR3 contains 15 residues. CDR1 and CDR2 (germline): LGHDT, YNNKEL (reference sequence). After removal of 4 bases from V and 12 bases from J, the junction contained 15 bases not matched to a gene. The CDR3 loop reads CASSLSTGGARKTFF. The CDR3 nucleotides read TGTGCCAGCAGCCTTTCAACAGGGGGCGCGAGGAAGACTTTCTTT.

This chain uses TRBV11-2 with TRBJ2-3; D ambiguous. Germline V lookup: CDR1 SGHAT, CDR2 FQNNGV. Trimming removed 3 bases from V and 0 bases from J, with 7 bases in between. This CDR3 comprises 14 residues. Here the CDR3 DNA reads TGTGCCAGCAGCTTTTTGCGGAGCACAGATACGCAGTATTTT. Its protein product is CASSFLRSTDTQYF.

The table lists this clone with a few counts. The chain links TRBV2 to TRBJ2-7, with a possible D match to TRBD2 (5 bases). With 7 bases removed from V and 2 bases from J, the gap between germline ends came to 21 bases. Germline assignment: CDR1 SNHLY and CDR2 FYNNEI. The CDR3 consists of 16 residues. This CDR3 is CASMEEDGFVTYEQYF. DNA for the CDR3: TGTGCCAGCATGGAGGAGGACGGGTTTGTAACCTACGAGCAGTACTTC.

The chain uses TRBV27 and TRBJ1-2, with D possibly being TRBD1 (5 bases). Germline V gene data show CDR1 as MNHEY and CDR2 as SMNVEV (reference sequence). Deletions cut 7 bases from V and 4 bases from J, with 16 bases between. This CDR3 contains 14 residues. CDR3 region: CASTDSSRSYGYTF. DNA of the CDR3: TGTGCCAGCACCGACAGCTCCAGATCCTATGGCTACACCTTC.

This clone was observed once. The J gene is TRBJ2-3, the V gene TRBV29-1, with 9 bases aligning to TRBD1. CDR3 size: 14 residues. Per germline, CDR1 SQVTM and CDR2 ANQGSEA. Germline trimming cut 8 bases from V and 2 bases from J; bases unmatched to any gene: 8. The CDR3 here is CSSRDRAFTDTQYF. The CDR3 coding sequence is TGCAGCTCCCGGGACAGGGCTTTCACAGATACGCAGTATTTT.

V and J are TRBV18 and TRBJ1-6; no clear D gene. The CDR3 contains 15 residues. The germline V gene has CDR1 KGHSH and CDR2 LQKENI. Between the trimmed V and J ends, which lost 1 base and 9 bases, there was a span of 13 bases. The CDR3 coding sequence is TGTGCCAGCTCACCACAAGAGGGCCTCGGTTCACCCCTCCACTTT. Its translation is CASSPQEGLGSPLHF. Full variable domain (outside the CDR3, taken from reference TRBV18 and TRBJ1-6): NAGVMQNPRHLVRRRGQEARLRCSPMKGHSHVYWYRQLPEEGLKFMVYLQKENIIDESGMPKERFSAEFPKEGPSILRIQQVVRGDSAAYFCASSPQEGLGSPLHFGNGTRLTVT.

The CDR3 protein is CAWRGRREQYF. The DNA of the CDR3 is TGTGCCTGGAGGGGGAGGAGGGAGCAGTACTTC. The chain is built from TRBV30 and TRBJ2-7, with D possibly being TRBD2 (6 bases). The CDR3 covers 11 residues. Germline assignment: CDR1 GTSNPN and CDR2 SVGIG (reference sequence). V lost 3 bases, J lost 7 bases, and 10 bases lay in between.

The chain carries TRBV20-1 and TRBJ2-7; TRBD2 matches at 7 bases. The J segment lost 2 bases and the V segment lost 3 bases, leaving 4 bases of the junction unmatched. Germline CDR1 DFQATT, CDR2 SNEGSKA (reference sequence). The CDR3 spans 13 residues. This CDR3 reads CSASGGGPYEQYF. The CDR3 DNA sequence: TGCAGTGCTAGTGGCGGGGGTCCCTACGAGCAGTACTTC.

This chain connects TRBV11-2 to TRBJ2-2, with TRBD1 matching 8 bases. J gave up 0 bases and V 5 bases, and 14 bases lay outside the gene matches. Germline CDR1 SGHAT, CDR2 FQNNGV. This CDR3 is 19 amino acids long. The CDR3 reads CASSPRTGPSTTNTGELFF. In nucleotides, the CDR3 is TGTGCCAGCAGCCCTAGGACAGGGCCCAGCACCACGAACACCGGGGAGCTGTTTTTT.

The CDR3 bases are TGTGCCAGCAGCCTAGCGGGGGGACCCGTAGATACGCAGTATTTT. This encodes CASSLAGGPVDTQYF. The chain has TRBV9 and TRBJ2-3; 11 bases are shared with TRBD2. The V and J ends lost 4 bases and 5 bases, in that order; junction bases with no gene match: 6. The CDR3 loop spans 15 amino acids. Per the germline V gene, CDR1 is SGDLS and CDR2 is YYNGEE.

Only a few counts were recorded for this clone. This chain uses TRBV2 with TRBJ2-1; tentative D call: TRBD1 (6 bases). The CDR3 runs 14 residues. The V end was cut by 5 bases, the J end by 10 bases, with 18 bases between. Looked up from germline, CDR1 is SNHLY and CDR2 is FYNNEI. The CDR3 region is CASSPPRRGVEQFF. Here the CDR3 DNA reads TGTGCCAGCAGTCCACCTCGCAGGGGCGTCGAGCAGTTCTTC.

The J gene is TRBJ2-2, the V gene TRBV9; TRBD2 matches 14 bases. CDR3 length equals 18 residues. CDR1 and CDR2 (germline): SGDLS, YYNGEE. Unmatched junction bases numbered 7, after V lost 4 bases and J lost 2 bases. The CDR3 region is CASSFTGTSGGNTGELFF. DNA of the CDR3: TGTGCCAGCAGCTTTACCGGGACTAGCGGGGGTAACACCGGGGAGCTGTTTTTT. Full variable domain (missing parts from reference TRBV9 and TRBJ2-2): DSGVTQTPKHLITATGQRVTLRCSPRSGDLSVYWYQQSLDQGLQFLIQYYNGEERAKGNILERFSAQQFPDLHSELNLSSLELGDSALYFCASSFTGTSGGNTGELFFGEGSRLTVL.